What follows are 26 T cell receptor beta chains derived from one specimen sequenced in a study of radiotherapy plus CTLA-4 blockade in lung cancer. Using immunoSEQ multiplex PCR, the repertoire was profiled, and TCRdb retains in-frame clones only, with some absent. The data show about 31,000 clones, with around 70% seen just once and roughly 4.3% held by the top ten. Sequencing was performed on peripheral blood, taken from a patient treated with radiotherapy plus ipilimumab. The receptors originated from a human donor with non-small cell lung cancer whose response to radiotherapy plus ipilimumab could not be evaluated.

The chain has TRBV7-9 and TRBJ1-4; 9 nucleotides match TRBD1. The V and J ends lost 4 bases and 5 bases, in that order; junction bases with no gene match: 5. This CDR3 comprises 15 residues. CDR1 is SEHNR, CDR2 FQNEAQ, per germline (reference sequence). The CDR3, as DNA: TGTGCCAGCAGCTACCCCGGGACAGGGAATGAAAAACTGTTTTTT. Its translation: CASSYPGTGNEKLFF.

This clone was observed a handful of times. The J gene is TRBJ2-7, the V gene TRBV29-1; TRBD1 matches at 8 bases. Germline V gene lookup returns CDR1 SQVTM and CDR2 ANQGSEA. Germline trimming cut 7 bases from V and 4 bases from J; bases unmatched to any gene: 3. CDR3 size: 11 residues. CDR3 nucleotide sequence: TGCAGCGCAGGGGGCGAATACGAGCAGTACTTC. It is translated as CSAGGEYEQYF.

The chain carries TRBV18 and TRBJ1-1; 8 bases align to TRBD1. Germline V gene data show CDR1 as KGHSH and CDR2 as LQKENI. With 3 bases clipped from V and 4 bases from J, the junction kept 4 bases outside the gene matches. This CDR3 has 14 amino acids. CDR3 region: CASSPDRVGTEAFF. The DNA for the CDR3 is TGTGCCAGCTCACCGGACAGGGTCGGCACTGAAGCTTTCTTT.

The rearrangement joins TRBV12-5 to TRBJ2-1; 7 nucleotides agree with TRBD2. Germline CDR1 LGHNT, CDR2 FRNRAP. The CDR3 extends over 13 amino acids. J lost 5 bases, V lost 5 bases, and 3 bases had no gene match. The DNA of the CDR3 is TGTGCTAGTGGTACGGGACTAAACAATGAGCAGTTCTTC. Its protein is CASGTGLNNEQFF.

The chain joins TRBV11-3 to TRBJ1-2; 8 nucleotides agree with TRBD1. The CDR3 is 16 amino acids. The V segment lost 0 bases and the J segment 5 bases; nucleotides outside the gene matches: 8. Germline loops: CDR1 SGHNT, CDR2 YENEEA. CDR3 DNA sequence: TGTGCCAGCAGCTTAGAACCCCCGACAGGGGAATATGGCTACACCTTC. The encoded protein is CASSLEPPTGEYGYTF.

This chain uses TRBV2 with TRBJ2-5; possible D gene TRBD2, 5 bases. The germline gives CDR1 SNHLY, CDR2 FYNNEI. The CDR3 length is 13 residues. The V gene lost 4 bases and the J gene lost 5 bases, with 11 bases spanning the gap. The CDR3 region is CASSAEGTETQYF. CDR3 DNA: TGTGCCAGCAGTGCCGAGGGAACGGAGACCCAGTACTTC.

The chain links TRBV19 to TRBJ1-3, with D perhaps TRBD1 (5 bases). Trimming pared 3 bases from V and 8 bases from J, leaving 11 bases between. This CDR3 is 13 amino acids long. Germline CDR1 LNHDA, CDR2 SQIVND (reference sequence). CDR3 sequence reads: CASSMGRDYTIYF. CDR3 sequence (DNA): TGTGCCAGTAGTATGGGCAGGGACTACACCATATATTTT.

This clone was seen more than once but under ten times. The chain is built from TRBV2 and TRBJ2-1; 11 positions match TRBD2. V gave up 2 bases and J gave up 5 bases; unmatched junction bases: 5. CDR1 is SNHLY, CDR2 FYNNEI, per germline. CDR3 length: 16 amino acids. CDR3 nucleotides: TGTGCCAGCAGTGAAACGGGACTAGCGGCTAACAATGAGCAGTTCTTC. It codes for CASSETGLAANNEQFF.

The V and J genes are TRBV7-9 and TRBJ2-7, with 10 nucleotides matching TRBD2. Germline V lookup: CDR1 SEHNR, CDR2 FQNEAQ (reference sequence). The CDR3 is made up of 15 amino acids. With 4 bases clipped from V and 1 base from J, the junction kept 4 bases outside the gene matches. The chain's CDR3 is CASSSTSGKSYEQYF. The CDR3, as DNA: TGTGCCAGCAGCTCCACTAGCGGGAAGTCCTACGAGCAGTACTTC.

The V and J genes are TRBV28 and TRBJ2-7; TRBD1 agrees at 8 bases. CDR1 is MDHEN and CDR2 is SYDVKM in the germline V gene. The CDR3 has 14 amino acids. V lost 3 bases, J lost 6 bases, and 7 bases stayed unmatched. CDR3 loop: CASSFGGRGREQYF. The CDR3 coding sequence is TGTGCCAGCAGTTTTGGTGGCAGGGGGCGCGAGCAGTACTTC.

The V gene is TRBV30, the J gene TRBJ2-6; 8 bases map to TRBD2. With V trimmed by 3 bases and J by 0 bases, 16 bases remained unmatched. Looked up from germline, CDR1 is GTSNPN and CDR2 is SVGIG (reference sequence). This CDR3 comprises 20 residues. CDR3 amino acids: CAWSGGASGRLHSGANVLTF. CDR3 bases: TGTGCCTGGAGCGGGGGGGCTAGCGGGCGATTACACTCTGGGGCCAACGTCCTGACTTTC.

The rearrangement links TRBV5-1 to TRBJ2-3; 9 bases agree with TRBD2. V was clipped by 4 bases and J by 8 bases; unmatched bases: 8. The CDR3 contains 14 residues. Germline lookup yields CDR1 SGHRS and CDR2 YFSETQ. The CDR3 loop is CASSNFLAGATQYF. CDR3 coding DNA: TGCGCCAGCAGCAACTTCTTAGCGGGAGCTACGCAGTATTTT.

The rearrangement uses TRBV6-6 and TRBJ1-2; a possible D gene is TRBD1 (5 bases). Germline CDR1 MNHNY, CDR2 SVGAGI (reference sequence). V was cut by 6 bases and J by 0 bases, with 14 bases left in between. The length of the CDR3 is 15 residues. The chain's CDR3 is CASSPRQRANYGYTF. CDR3 DNA: TGTGCCAGCAGCCCACGACAGAGAGCTAACTATGGCTACACCTTC.

The J gene is TRBJ2-3, the V gene TRBV18, with 7 nucleotides matching TRBD2. The CDR3 covers 16 residues. With 0 bases clipped from V and 1 base from J, the junction kept 4 bases outside the gene matches. Germline CDR1 is KGHSH and CDR2 is LQKENI. This chain's CDR3 is CASSPPTGGGTDTQYF. Written as DNA, the CDR3 is TGTGCCAGCTCACCACCGACGGGGGGTGGCACAGATACGCAGTATTTT. The full variable domain, with the rest looked up from reference TRBV18 and TRBJ2-3, is NAGVMQNPRHLVRRRGQEARLRCSPMKGHSHVYWYRQLPEEGLKFMVYLQKENIIDESGMPKERFSAEFPKEGPSILRIQQVVRGDSAAYFCASSPPTGGGTDTQYFGPGTRLTVL.

The chain is built from TRBV5-1 and TRBJ2-1; possibly TRBD1 for D (5 bases). The length of the CDR3 is 12 residues. CDR1 is SGHRS and CDR2 is YFSETQ in the germline V gene. V lost 0 bases and J lost 8, with 6 bases in between. CDR3 sequence reads: CASSLARDEQFF. Written as DNA, the CDR3 is TGCGCCAGCAGCTTGGCCAGGGATGAGCAGTTCTTC.

CDR3 coding DNA: TGTGCCAGCAGCTCAACGGACAGCTACGAGCAGTACTTC. This gives the protein CASSSTDSYEQYF. V gene TRBV7-2 combines with J gene TRBJ2-7; possibly TRBD1 for D (6 bases). Trimming shortened V by 4 bases and J by 3 bases, and 10 bases separated the two germline ends. Germline assignment: CDR1 SGHTA and CDR2 FQGNSA. The CDR3 runs 13 residues.

A remark on this clone: An end of the junction differs from the germline gene, which may be a read error. V gene TRBV7-2 combines with J gene TRBJ2-1; 7 nucleotides agree with TRBD1. The germline V gene encodes CDR1 SGHTA and CDR2 FQGNSA. The CDR3 length is 13 residues. The CDR3 is CASSPATGSPGIF. In DNA form, the CDR3 reads TGTGCCAGCAGCCCGGCGACAGGGTCCCCGGGGATCTTC.

The V and J genes are TRBV6-1 and TRBJ2-7; tentatively, D is TRBD1 (6 bases). CDR1 MNHNS and CDR2 SASEGT come from the germline V gene. The CDR3 runs to 13 residues. Trimming took 7 bases from V and 0 from J, leaving 10 bases between them. The CDR3 coding sequence is TGTGCCAGCAACACAGGGTCCTCCTACGAGCAGTACTTC. Its translation is CASNTGSSYEQYF.

The chain uses TRBV9 and TRBJ2-5, with D maybe TRBD2 (7 bases). Per the germline V gene, CDR1 is SGDLS and CDR2 is YYNGEE. Trimming removed 3 bases from V and 1 base from J, with 10 bases in between. The CDR3 loop spans 14 amino acids. The CDR3 DNA sequence: TGTGCCAGCAGCGAAGGGGGGGTCCAAGAGACCCAGTACTTC. Its protein product is CASSEGGVQETQYF.

The DNA for the CDR3 is TGTGCCAGCAGCCTACCAGGGGTGGGTTATGGCTACACCTTC. Its protein is CASSLPGVGYGYTF. The V gene is TRBV5-4, the J gene TRBJ1-2; possible D gene TRBD1, 6 bases. The CDR3 sequence is 14 residues long. Germline lookup yields CDR1 SGHNT and CDR2 YYREEE (reference sequence). Trimming shortened V by 4 bases and J by 5 bases, and 15 bases separated the two germline ends.

V usage is TRBV5-8 and J usage is TRBJ2-5; tentative D call: TRBD1 (6 bases). Germline CDR1 reads SGHTS; CDR2 reads YDEGEE. V was trimmed by 4 bases and J by 1 base, leaving 8 bases between them. This CDR3 is built from 13 residues. The CDR3 is CASSIRGQETQYF. CDR3 in DNA: TGTGCCAGCAGCATCAGGGGCCAAGAGACCCAGTACTTC. Variable domain in full (rest from reference TRBV5-8 and TRBJ2-5): EAGVTQSPTHLIKTRGQQATLRCSPISGHTSVYWYQQALGLGLQFLLWYDEGEERNRGNFPPRFSGRQFPNYSSELNVNALELEDSALYLCASSIRGQETQYFGPGTRLLVL.

The J gene is TRBJ2-7, the V gene TRBV7-2; 11 bases align to TRBD1. Germline V gene sequence: CDR1 SGHTA, CDR2 FQGNSA. The CDR3 runs to 15 residues. J lost 4 bases, V lost 1 base, and 3 bases had no gene match. The chain's CDR3 is CASSLVGQGAYEQYF. CDR3 in DNA: TGTGCCAGCAGCTTAGTAGGACAGGGGGCTTACGAGCAGTACTTC.

In this sample, this clone turned up once. This chain links TRBV15 with TRBJ2-6; the D gene is possibly TRBD1 (7 bases). Germline lookup yields CDR1 LNHNV and CDR2 YYDKDF (reference sequence). V lost 0 bases, J lost 2 bases, and 14 bases lay in between. The CDR3 is 18 residues long. This chain's CDR3 is CATSRDVQGGPGANVLTF. The DNA for the CDR3 is TGTGCCACCAGCAGAGATGTGCAGGGGGGACCTGGGGCCAACGTCCTGACTTTC.

The V and J genes are TRBV6-6 and TRBJ2-7; tentatively, D is TRBD2 (5 bases). From germline, CDR1 is MNHNY and CDR2 SVGAGI (reference sequence). Trimming left V 8 bases short and J 0 bases short, with 8 bases between. The CDR3 loop spans 12 amino acids. The CDR3 nucleotides are TGTGCCAGCGAGGGTACCTCCTACGAGCAGTACTTC. Protein product: CASEGTSYEQYF.

The V call is TRBV5-1, the J call TRBJ1-1; 7 bases are shared with TRBD1. V dropped 5 bases and J dropped 2; count of bases not matched to a gene: 9. This CDR3 spans 15 amino acids. The V gene's germline CDR1 is SGHRS and CDR2 YFSETQ. As DNA, the CDR3 is TGCGCCAGCAGTTTTAGACAGGGACTTAACACTGAAGCTTTCTTT. It is translated as CASSFRQGLNTEAFF.

This clone was seen a few times. The chain has TRBV28 and TRBJ2-7; TRBD1 matches at 7 bases. J lost 5 bases, V lost 3 bases, and 7 bases had no gene match. The CDR3 extends over 14 amino acids. From germline, CDR1 is MDHEN and CDR2 SYDVKM. The DNA for the CDR3 is TGTGCCAGCAGTTTGAGACAGGGTTACCACGAGCAGTACTTC. Its protein product is CASSLRQGYHEQYF.